The clone carrying this TCR beta chain was observed once. Its target is unknown. CDR1 and CDR2 (germline): SGHVS, FQNEAQ. Trimming cost V 1 base and J 2 bases, with 14 bases left between them. The CDR3 extends over 16 amino acids. Profiled with immunoSEQ multiplex PCR; TCRdb holds only in-frame clones, not every one. The sample consists of about 50,000 clones, about 90% of them appearing once. This entry is derived from a study of siplizumab effects on memory and regulatory T cells. Study conclusions and caveats: The average Treg-derived proportion among mappable alloreactive CD4+ clones was 68.8% with siplizumab versus about 27% in controls. Alloreactive clones mapping to unstimulated subsets formed only a minor fraction.

The receptor was derived from a human donor in good health. This sequence joins TRBV7-8 and TRBJ1-1, with D unclear. Sequencing was done on a sample of naive CD8+ T cells sorted from blood. CDR3 sequence: CASSLGSRQANTEAFF. DNA for the CDR3: TGTGCCAGCAGCTTAGGTTCGCGGCAGGCTAACACTGAAGCTTTCTTT. Full variable domain (missing parts from reference TRBV7-8 and TRBJ1-1): GAGVSQSPRYKVAKRGQDVALRCDPISGHVSLFWYQQALGQGPEFLTYFQNEAQLDKSGLPSDRFFAERPEGSVSTLKIQRTQQEDSAVYLCASSLGSRQANTEAFFGQGTRLTVV.